Sequencing of this T cell receptor beta chain was carried out in a study of monozygotic twins with inflammatory bowel disease. Study-level points and caveats: By inverse Simpson index, TCRbeta diversity was lower in IBD patients than in healthy co-twins. Since immunosuppressive treatments differed, patient repertoires may have gained added variability.

Germline V gene sequence: CDR1 DFQATT, CDR2 SNEGSKA (reference sequence). The CDR3 covers 13 residues. For this clonotype: Its antigen is not known.

TCRdb reanalyzed the 5' RACE reads, giving one entry per CDR3 protein sequence and no DNA. The sample table includes fewer than 550,000 distinct CDR3 sequences. Material for sequencing was blood. This chain joins TRBV20-1 and TRBJ2-2; TCRdb outputs TRBD2, but without DNA this stays unchecked. The TCR was taken from a human donor with ulcerative colitis or Crohn's disease, or a healthy co-twin of an affected twin (not recorded which). This CDR3 is CSASGRDAGELFF.